This entry features one TCR beta chain sequence. Its cognate antigen has yet to be identified. Base qualities are not provided; no much larger clone lies one nucleotide away. To estimate absolute template abundance from read counts, synthetic TCR analog templates were spiked into each PCR. The immunoSEQ assay used bias-controlled V and J gene primers to amplify TCRbeta CDR3 regions from genomic DNA. Sequencing of rearranged TCRbeta segments was done at approximately 20X coverage. The authors processed their data as follows. Clustering was used to correct sequencing errors, and CDR3s were annotated against IMGT to assign V, D and J genes. Only productive TCRbeta rearrangements were used in downstream analyses, excluding out-of-frame or stop-codon sequences. To compute clonality, Shannon entropy was normalized by the log of the number of unique productive sequences and then subtracted from one. Clones differing between time points or between blood and tumor were identified using Fisher's exact test with Benjamini-Hochberg correction, with an adjusted p below 0.01 applied as the threshold. The source is immuneACCESS, and TCRdb retained only in-frame sequences with V and J called. Part of the clones is not carried over; for the studies checked, unresolved V genes explain less than half of this, and the remainder is unexplained. For V, J and clone size, that table is used; D and trimming come from the DNA. This sample holds tens of thousands of clones; roughly four fifths were observed only once. Under 4% of the sample is held by the ten biggest clonotypes.

The cohort comprised fewer than 35 patients with locally advanced or metastatic urothelial carcinoma treated at Memorial Sloan Kettering on a trial protocol. Peripheral blood mononuclear cells were collected from each patient pretreatment and during treatment, giving between 1 and 8 total time points per patient. The Qiagen DNeasy Blood extraction kit was used to purify genomic DNA from total PBMCs and tumor samples. PBMCs were collected pretreatment and during treatment and were isolated and stored as previously described. V trim: 8 bases; J trim: 2 bases; unmatched bases: 3. There are 13 amino acids in the CDR3, from cysteine to phenylalanine inclusive. Just CDR3 DNA is preserved here, 39 bases in frame from base 1. CDR1 and CDR2 (KGHSH, LQKENI) derive from the germline V gene. These data come from a study of PD-L1 blockade in urothelial cancer (dated by TCRdb to the late 2010s). Background on the whole study: Therapy was started at some point between 2014 and 2016 for all patients, and atezolizumab 1,200 mg was administered intravenously every 3 weeks. About 85% of the roughly 30 patients were males with bladder-origin urothelial cancer, and about 65% of the roughly 30 reported a prior smoking history. An ECOG performance status of 0 or 1 was recorded for the patients, and 0 to 3 prior chemotherapy regimens had been received by the patients. Blood samples were analyzed at 3 weeks after treatment start (second dose) and at 6 weeks after treatment start. Blood samples yielded a median of roughly 140,000 T cells and tens of thousands of unique TCRs, with median clonality roughly 0.084. An exploratory multi-omic analysis was conducted of the somatic, immune and clinical correlates of response to PD-L1 blockade with atezolizumab in urothelial cancer. Pretreatment tumor samples, along with matched peripheral blood collected serially before and after atezolizumab treatment, underwent TCR sequencing. Progression-free survival longer than 6 months counted as durable clinical benefit, and TCR features were additionally tested against both progression-free and overall survival. In the same patients, whole exome sequencing and RNA sequencing of pretreatment tumors were performed in addition to TCR sequencing. Durable clinical benefit was achieved by nine patients but not by the remaining 20. Pretreatment blood TCR-seq was available for fewer than 30 patients, at least one posttreatment blood collection was obtained for approximately 25 patients, and tumor TCR-seq was available for approximately 25 patients. Points the paper makes about the study in general: Because of the small sample size (n ≈ 29) and the many exploratory analyses performed, the results are intended to be regarded as hypothesis-generating. A pretreatment peripheral blood TCR clonality below the median was linked to improved progression-free and overall survival. At 3 weeks after the start of treatment, tumor-associated TCR clones in peripheral blood had expanded more in patients with durable benefit (n ≈ 20, p = 0.022).

This specimen was PBMCs, taken around atezolizumab (anti-PD-L1) treatment. The chain is encoded by TRBV18 joined to TRBJ2-1; TRBD2 lines up with 7 middle nucleotides. This sequence originates from a man aged 65 to 85 with urothelial cancer. Here the CDR3 is given as CASAAGPYNEQFF. Read as DNA, the sequence is TGTGCCAGCGCAGCGGGGCCCTACAATGAGCAGTTCTTC.